This is a list of T cell receptor beta chains from one sample in a study of identical twins. TCRdb reanalysed the 5' RACE reads using MiXCR and keeps one entry per CDR3 protein. The repertoire consists of about 890,000 distinct CDR3 sequences, with more than 9% occurring once and the leading ten covering about 1.6%. The sample was also linked to a second study, of yellow fever vaccine responses in identical twins.

Sequencing input: PBMCs. Receptors originate from a woman between 18 and 29 years old in good health. CDR3s include the opening cysteine and the closing phenylalanine or tryptophan. The D gene is left open where the match is weak. The size of a clone is reported for some rows only, either as once, few or many, or as a class for expanded clones.

J gene: TRBJ1-5
clone size: .
D gene: TRBD1
V gene: TRBV6-2/TRBV6-3
CDR3 DNA: TGTGCCAGCAGTGGGACAGGGCCTCAGCCCCAGCATTTT
CDR3 protein: CASSGTGPQPQHF

J gene: TRBJ2-3
clone size: few
D gene: .
V gene: TRBV6-4
CDR3 DNA: TGTGCCAGCAGTGATGGGGGGCGGCTCGATACGCAGTATTTT
CDR3 protein: CASSDGGRLDTQYF

J gene: TRBJ1-1
clone size: few
D gene: .
V gene: TRBV20-1
CDR3 DNA: TGCAGTGCTAACAGACAGATGAACACTGAAGCTTTCTTT
CDR3 protein: CSANRQMNTEAFF

J gene: TRBJ2-1
clone size: once
D gene: TRBD1
V gene: TRBV2
CDR3 DNA: TGTGCCAGCAGAGATAGGACAGGGGCTGGCAATGAGCAGTTCTTC
CDR3 protein: CASRDRTGAGNEQFF

J gene: TRBJ2-1
clone size: .
D gene: .
V gene: TRBV9
CDR3 DNA: TGTGCCAGCAGCGTATCTGTGACAGAGCAGTTCTTC
CDR3 protein: CASSVSVTEQFF

J gene: TRBJ2-3
clone size: .
D gene: TRBD2
V gene: TRBV7-2
CDR3 DNA: TGTGCCAGGCCCGGGAGGACGACAGATACGCAGTATTTT
CDR3 protein: CARPGRTTDTQYF

J gene: TRBJ2-5
clone size: .
D gene: .
V gene: TRBV5-5
CDR3 DNA: TGTGCCAGCAGCTTGCTCCTGGGCGGGCGTGGGGAGACCCAGTACTTC
CDR3 protein: CASSLLLGGRGETQYF

J gene: TRBJ1-2
clone size: few
D gene: .
V gene: TRBV20-1
CDR3 DNA: TGCAGTGCCAGATCCCTTCGGGGCGGCTACACCTTC
CDR3 protein: CSARSLRGGYTF

J gene: TRBJ2-7
clone size: few
D gene: TRBD1
V gene: TRBV12-3/TRBV12-4
CDR3 DNA: TGTGCCAGCAGTCCCAGGGGGCCAGGCTCCTACGAGCAGTACTTC
CDR3 protein: CASSPRGPGSYEQYF

J gene: TRBJ2-1
clone size: .
D gene: TRBD2
V gene: TRBV5-1
CDR3 DNA: TGCGCCAGCACCCATAGCGGGGGGGAGTACAATGAGCAGTTCTTC
CDR3 protein: CASTHSGGEYNEQFF

J gene: TRBJ1-5
clone size: .
D gene: TRBD1
V gene: TRBV19
CDR3 DNA: TGTGCCAGTAGAAGCAGGGGGCGAAATCAGCCCCAGCATTTT
CDR3 protein: CASRSRGRNQPQHF

J gene: TRBJ1-1
clone size: many
D gene: .
V gene: TRBV5-1
CDR3 DNA: TGCGCCAGCAGCACCAACTTACAGAGGAACACTGAAGCTTTCTTT
CDR3 protein: CASSTNLQRNTEAFF

J gene: TRBJ2-2
clone size: .
D gene: TRBD1
V gene: TRBV10-2
CDR3 DNA: TGCGCCAGCAGTAGGGACAGGGCGACCGGGGAGCTGTTTTTT
CDR3 protein: CASSRDRATGELFF

J gene: TRBJ2-5
clone size: few
D gene: TRBD2
V gene: TRBV7-2
CDR3 DNA: TGTGCCAGCAGCTTTAGCGGGACCTATCGAGAGACCCAGTACTTC
CDR3 protein: CASSFSGTYRETQYF

J gene: TRBJ2-1
clone size: few
D gene: TRBD2
V gene: TRBV7-9
CDR3 DNA: TGTGCCAGCAGCAGGGGACTAGCGGGGAGCAATGAGCAGTTCTTC
CDR3 protein: CASSRGLAGSNEQFF

J gene: TRBJ2-3
clone size: .
D gene: .
V gene: TRBV5-1
CDR3 DNA: TGCGCCAGCAGCTTCGGGGCGGATCCTAGCACAGATACGCAGTATTTT
CDR3 protein: CASSFGADPSTDTQYF

J gene: TRBJ2-6
clone size: .
D gene: TRBD1
V gene: TRBV27
CDR3 DNA: TGTGCCAGCAGTTCCCGCCCAGGGGGATTTTACTCTGGGGCCAACGTCCTGACTTTC
CDR3 protein: CASSSRPGGFYSGANVLTF

J gene: TRBJ2-3
clone size: many
D gene: TRBD2
V gene: TRBV7-6
CDR3 DNA: TGTGCCAGCAGCTTGTCCCCTGCTAGCGGGAGCACAGATACGCAGTATTTT
CDR3 protein: CASSLSPASGSTDTQYF

J gene: TRBJ2-1
clone size: .
D gene: TRBD2
V gene: TRBV2
CDR3 DNA: TGTGCCAGCAGGGGGACTAGCGGGACTAAGAGCTCCTACAATGAGCAGTTCTTC
CDR3 protein: CASRGTSGTKSSYNEQFF

J gene: TRBJ1-5
clone size: .
D gene: TRBD1
V gene: TRBV5-1
CDR3 DNA: TGCGCCAGCAGCCCCACGACAGGGCCCAATCAGCCCCAGCATTTT
CDR3 protein: CASSPTTGPNQPQHF

J gene: TRBJ1-1
clone size: few
D gene: .
V gene: TRBV10-3
CDR3 DNA: TGTGCCATCAGCCGAGCGGCAGGGGACTGGAGGACTGAAGCTTTCTTT
CDR3 protein: CAISRAAGDWRTEAFF

J gene: TRBJ1-1
clone size: .
D gene: TRBD1
V gene: TRBV11-2
CDR3 DNA: TGTGCCAGCAGCGCTGCAGGGGGTGGCAACACTGAAGCTTTCTTT
CDR3 protein: CASSAAGGGNTEAFF

J gene: TRBJ2-7
clone size: .
D gene: .
V gene: TRBV2
CDR3 DNA: TGTGCCAGCCGTTACACCACTTCCTACGAGCAGTACTTC
CDR3 protein: CASRYTTSYEQYF

J gene: TRBJ2-1
clone size: .
D gene: .
V gene: TRBV21-1
CDR3 DNA: TGTGCCAGCAGCAAAGGGGCAGGGGGGAACGAGAATGAGCAGTTCTTC
CDR3 protein: CASSKGAGGNENEQFF

J gene: TRBJ1-5
clone size: .
D gene: .
V gene: TRBV15
CDR3 DNA: TGTGCCACCGGTAGTACAGGCGTCGGTCAGCCCCAGCATTTT
CDR3 protein: CATGSTGVGQPQHF

J gene: TRBJ2-5
clone size: .
D gene: .
V gene: TRBV5-1
CDR3 DNA: TGCGCCAGCAGCCCAATGGGGCCTCGGGAGACCCAGTACTTC
CDR3 protein: CASSPMGPRETQYF

J gene: TRBJ2-7
clone size: many
D gene: TRBD2
V gene: TRBV6-2/TRBV6-3
CDR3 DNA: TGTGCCAGCAGTTCCCAGACTAGCGGGAGAGACGAGCAGTACTTC
CDR3 protein: CASSSQTSGRDEQYF

J gene: TRBJ1-6
clone size: few
D gene: .
V gene: TRBV27
CDR3 DNA: TGTGCCAGCCGGGGCCGGGAGGATTCACCCCTCCACTTT
CDR3 protein: CASRGREDSPLHF

J gene: TRBJ2-7
clone size: .
D gene: .
V gene: TRBV5-1
CDR3 DNA: TGCGCCAGCAGCTTGGTGAGGGGAACCTACGAGCAGTACTTC
CDR3 protein: CASSLVRGTYEQYF

J gene: TRBJ2-7
clone size: .
D gene: TRBD2
V gene: TRBV7-8
CDR3 DNA: TGTGCCAGCAGCTTTAGCGGGAGAGGGGCCTACGAGCAGTACTTC
CDR3 protein: CASSFSGRGAYEQYF

J gene: TRBJ2-2
clone size: many
D gene: .
V gene: TRBV2
CDR3 DNA: TGTGCCAGCAGTCCGGGACGGAGTAACACCGGGGAGCTGTTTTTT
CDR3 protein: CASSPGRSNTGELFF

J gene: TRBJ1-4
clone size: few
D gene: TRBD1
V gene: TRBV19
CDR3 DNA: TGTGCCAGTAGTATTGGGGGACAGGCACGTACGGAACTGTTTTTT
CDR3 protein: CASSIGGQARTELFF

J gene: TRBJ2-5
clone size: few
D gene: .
V gene: TRBV20-1
CDR3 DNA: TGCAGTGCTAGCAAAGGCGAGGAGACCCAGTACTTC
CDR3 protein: CSASKGEETQYF

J gene: TRBJ2-1
clone size: few
D gene: TRBD1
V gene: TRBV19
CDR3 DNA: TGTGCCAGTAGTATAAAGCAGGGGGCGGATTATGAGCAGTTCTTC
CDR3 protein: CASSIKQGADYEQFF

J gene: TRBJ2-3
clone size: few
D gene: TRBD2
V gene: TRBV5-1
CDR3 DNA: TGCGCCAGCAGCCCCTCCCCTACTAGCGGAGGAAAAGATACGCAGTATTTT
CDR3 protein: CASSPSPTSGGKDTQYF

J gene: TRBJ2-7
clone size: .
D gene: .
V gene: TRBV27
CDR3 DNA: TGTGCCAGCAAATTGGGGCTATCGACCTACGAGCAGTACTTC
CDR3 protein: CASKLGLSTYEQYF

J gene: TRBJ2-3
clone size: many
D gene: TRBD1
V gene: TRBV3-1
CDR3 DNA: TGTGCCAGCAGCCAGGAGACAGGGGTCACAGATACGCAGTATTTT
CDR3 protein: CASSQETGVTDTQYF

J gene: TRBJ2-1
clone size: .
D gene: .
V gene: TRBV24-1
CDR3 DNA: TGTGCCACCAGTGATTCGGCCGCCTCGGATGAGCAGTTCTTC
CDR3 protein: CATSDSAASDEQFF

J gene: TRBJ2-2
clone size: many
D gene: .
V gene: TRBV7-9
CDR3 DNA: TGTGCCAGCAGAGGGGGGACGGTGAACACCGGGGAGCTGTTTTTT
CDR3 protein: CASRGGTVNTGELFF

J gene: TRBJ2-7
clone size: .
D gene: TRBD1
V gene: TRBV12-3/TRBV12-4
CDR3 DNA: TGTGCCAGCAGTTTCGGGACAGGTTTTTACGAGCAGTACTTC
CDR3 protein: CASSFGTGFYEQYF

J gene: TRBJ2-1
clone size: .
D gene: TRBD1
V gene: TRBV12-3/TRBV12-4
CDR3 DNA: TGTGCCAGCAGTTCGCCCACAGGGGGTTCTAGCTCCTACAATGAGCAGTTCTTC
CDR3 protein: CASSSPTGGSSSYNEQFF

J gene: TRBJ2-1
clone size: many
D gene: TRBD2
V gene: TRBV6-5
CDR3 DNA: TGTGCCAGCAGTTCCGGGCGCCTAGCGGGGGTCAATGAGCAGTTCTTC
CDR3 protein: CASSSGRLAGVNEQFF

J gene: TRBJ2-1
clone size: few
D gene: TRBD1
V gene: TRBV24-1
CDR3 DNA: TGTGCCACCAGTGATTTCTCTGCTGGACAGGGGATCAATGAGCAGTTCTTC
CDR3 protein: CATSDFSAGQGINEQFF

J gene: TRBJ1-2
clone size: few
D gene: .
V gene: TRBV15
CDR3 DNA: TGTGCCACCAGCAGAGATCTCCTTGACAGCTCTATGGGCTACACCTTC
CDR3 protein: CATSRDLLDSSMGYTF

J gene: TRBJ2-7
clone size: few
D gene: .
V gene: TRBV12-3/TRBV12-4
CDR3 DNA: TGTGCCAGCAGTTTAGGGGGGAAGAGCTACGAGCAGTACTTC
CDR3 protein: CASSLGGKSYEQYF

J gene: TRBJ1-1
clone size: many
D gene: .
V gene: TRBV7-9
CDR3 DNA: TGTGCCAGCAGCTTAGAGGGGGGGACCACTGAAGCTTTCTTT
CDR3 protein: CASSLEGGTTEAFF

J gene: TRBJ2-1
clone size: many
D gene: TRBD2
V gene: TRBV25-1
CDR3 DNA: TGTGCCAGCAGTGCTCCGACTAGCGGGGACAATGAGCAGTTCTTC
CDR3 protein: CASSAPTSGDNEQFF

J gene: TRBJ1-2
clone size: many
D gene: .
V gene: TRBV7-2
CDR3 DNA: TGTGCCAGCAGCCCAACGGTGACGGGCGGTGGCTACACCTTC
CDR3 protein: CASSPTVTGGGYTF

J gene: TRBJ2-5
clone size: .
D gene: TRBD1
V gene: TRBV25-1
CDR3 DNA: TGTGCCAACCTAGGGGGGGACAGGGAGCGAGAGACCCAGTACTTC
CDR3 protein: CANLGGDRERETQYF

J gene: TRBJ2-6
clone size: .
D gene: TRBD1
V gene: TRBV12-3/TRBV12-4
CDR3 DNA: TGTGCCAGCAGTCCTGCCGGGACAGGGGTCTTTGGGGCCAACGTCCTGACTTTC
CDR3 protein: CASSPAGTGVFGANVLTF

J gene: TRBJ1-1
clone size: few
D gene: TRBD1
V gene: TRBV11-1
CDR3 DNA: TGTGCCAGCAGCCAAATCCAGGGGGTGCTATGGCTGAACACTGAAGCTTTCTTT
CDR3 protein: CASSQIQGVLWLNTEAFF

J gene: TRBJ2-1
clone size: few
D gene: .
V gene: TRBV11-2
CDR3 DNA: TGTGCCAGCAGCTTTATTGCTAAGCAGTTCTTC
CDR3 protein: CASSFIAKQFF

J gene: TRBJ1-1
clone size: few
D gene: .
V gene: TRBV3-1
CDR3 DNA: TGTGCCAGCAGCCAAGATCGCAGGAGCGGCACTGAAGCTTTCTTT
CDR3 protein: CASSQDRRSGTEAFF

J gene: TRBJ2-5
clone size: .
D gene: TRBD2
V gene: TRBV11-2
CDR3 DNA: TGTGCCAGCAGCACCAACCCACTAGCGGGGATAAAGAGCTCCCAGTACTTC
CDR3 protein: CASSTNPLAGIKSSQYF

J gene: TRBJ2-7
clone size: .
D gene: .
V gene: TRBV9
CDR3 DNA: TGTGCCAGCAGCCCTGAGGAGAGGGCGGGGAGCTCCTACGAGCAGTACTTC
CDR3 protein: CASSPEERAGSSYEQYF